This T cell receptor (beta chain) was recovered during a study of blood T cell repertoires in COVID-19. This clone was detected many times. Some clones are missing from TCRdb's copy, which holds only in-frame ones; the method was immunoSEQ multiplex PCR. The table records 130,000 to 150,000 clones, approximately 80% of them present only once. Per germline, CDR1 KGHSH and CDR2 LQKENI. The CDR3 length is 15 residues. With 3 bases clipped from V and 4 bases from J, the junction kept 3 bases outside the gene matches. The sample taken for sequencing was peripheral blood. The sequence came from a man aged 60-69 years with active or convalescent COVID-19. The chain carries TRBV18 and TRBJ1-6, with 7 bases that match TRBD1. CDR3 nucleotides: TGTGCCAGCTCACCGGGGGACAGATATAATTCACCCCTCCACTTT. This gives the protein CASSPGDRYNSPLHF. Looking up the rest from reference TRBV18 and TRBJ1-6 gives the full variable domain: NAGVMQNPRHLVRRRGQEARLRCSPMKGHSHVYWYRQLPEEGLKFMVYLQKENIIDESGMPKERFSAEFPKEGPSILRIQQVVRGDSAAYFCASSPGDRYNSPLHFGNGTRLTVT.